This T cell receptor (beta chain) was sequenced in a study of OX40 agonist ivuxolimab in advanced cancers. Context from the whole study: Ivuxolimab was an agonistic, fully human IgG2 monoclonal antibody directed against OX40 (CD134), a costimulatory receptor. Peripheral TCRbeta sequencing aimed to test whether ivuxolimab altered TCR sequence diversity and caused clonal T-cell expansion. The paper describes the monotherapy dose-escalation part (N of about 54 patients) of the phase I trial of ivuxolimab. A male proportion of roughly 80% and a mean age of roughly 58 years, ranging from 23 to 79, were recorded for the dose-escalation cohort. Prior anti-PD-1, anti-PD-L1 or anti-CTLA-4 therapy was permitted, and about two fifths of dose-escalation patients had received checkpoint inhibitors. Of the 50 to 55 patients in dose escalation, about 19 had hepatocellular carcinoma, around 15 had melanoma, 9 had renal cell carcinoma and 9 had head and neck cancer. Intravenous ivuxolimab was administered to patients every 2 weeks at six dose levels: 0.01, 0.1, 0.3, 1.5, 3 and 10 mg/kg. Partial responses were achieved by three dose-escalation patients, of whom one had hepatocellular carcinoma and two had cutaneous melanoma. Paper-wide results and their limitations: At doses from 0.1 to 3.0 mg/kg, clonal expansion was seen in both CD4+ and CD8+ blood T cells between baseline and week 6. Low levels of normalized T-cell clonal expansion were also seen in some nonresponding patients. The antigen specificity of the clonally expanded peripheral T cells was not determined. In the 0.1-3.0 mg/kg groups, partial responders were among the patients with the lowest normalized peripheral clonal expansion, particularly in CD8+ T cells. After ivuxolimab, expanded clones were on average more numerous among CD8+ T cells than among CD4+ T cells.

To sequence the TCRbeta CDR3 region, genomic DNA was isolated from the sorted cells. The immunoSEQ Assay was used for sequencing of TCRbeta CDR3 regions. TCRdb stores this immuneACCESS table with in-frame sequences only. Part of the clones is absent; in the studies checked, under half of the shortfall reflects unresolved V genes, and no reason is known for the rest. The sample table contains around 50,000 clones; only one count was recorded for approximately 84% of them. The top ten clones comprise more than 1% of the sample. About this clone itself: This clone's antigen is unknown. No much larger clone exists at a distance of one base, and base qualities are not known.

From the germline V gene, CDR1 is SQVTM and CDR2 is ANQGSEA. The CDR3 runs 13 amino acids, cysteine and phenylalanine included. Here the CDR3 DNA is all that survives: 39 bases in frame from base 1. V and J are trimmed by 7 bases and 0 bases, and the gene matches miss 5 bases of the junction. Patients with autoimmune disease history or receiving systemic immunosuppression were excluded from the trial. In every dose cohort, peripheral blood was drawn for TCR sequencing at baseline, cycle 4 day 1, and cycle 7 day 1. The samples were drawn from a first-in-human, open-label, multicenter phase I dose-escalation trial of ivuxolimab. Adults with locally advanced or metastatic melanoma, renal cell carcinoma, hepatocellular carcinoma or head and neck squamous cell carcinoma were enrolled in the trial. Before TCR sequencing, CD4+ T cells and CD8+ T cells were sorted from peripheral blood as separate populations.

This receptor was taken from an adult with an advanced solid tumor such as melanoma, head and neck, liver or kidney cancer. The rearranged segments are TRBV29-1 and TRBJ1-2; TRBD1 aligns with 7 central bases. The material sequenced was CD4+ or CD8+ T cells sorted from blood, taken in a trial of the OX40 agonist ivuxolimab. DNA sequence: TGCAGCGCCGCGGGACAGACTAACTATGGCTACACCTTC. Protein translation: CSAAGQTNYGYTF. Here the CDR3 is joined to the reference TRBV29-1 and TRBJ1-2 genes, and the full variable domain is: SAVISQKPSRDICQRGTSLTIQCQVDSQVTMMFWYRQQPGQSLTLIATANQGSEATYESGFVIDKFPISRPNLTFSTLTVSNMSPEDSSIYLCSAAGQTNYGYTFGSGTRLTVV.